This TCR beta chain was recovered during a study of T cell responses to AZD1222 COVID-19 vaccine. Study at large: Investigators merged groups given second doses at roughly 4 or roughly 12 weeks.

Study-wide results and caveats: White British donors predominated, females outnumbered males, and clonal diversity was possibly underestimated. Unmutated regions of variants are reportedly targeted by nearly half of spike-specific TCRs. Repertoires were obtained solely post-peak T cell response.

Remarks on this clone: Its specificity is not known. Other DNA variants within this sample encode the same CDR3.

This CDR3 contains 14 residues. The V end lost 1 base, the J end lost 0 bases, and 7 bases lay between the germline ends. Germline V CDR1 and CDR2: KGHSH, LQKENI. Some clones are missing from TCRdb's copy, which holds only in-frame ones; the method was immunoSEQ multiplex PCR. The table shows more than 100,000 clones, with 80% to 90% occurring only once. This receptor was identified in an adult in good health. The sequenced sample was peripheral blood, obtained on day 0 of AZD1222 vaccination. This sequence joins TRBV18 and TRBJ2-7; unclear D gene. The CDR3 here is CASSPLGGSYEQYF. CDR3 sequence (DNA): TGTGCCAGCTCACCACTGGGCGGCTCCTACGAGCAGTACTTC.